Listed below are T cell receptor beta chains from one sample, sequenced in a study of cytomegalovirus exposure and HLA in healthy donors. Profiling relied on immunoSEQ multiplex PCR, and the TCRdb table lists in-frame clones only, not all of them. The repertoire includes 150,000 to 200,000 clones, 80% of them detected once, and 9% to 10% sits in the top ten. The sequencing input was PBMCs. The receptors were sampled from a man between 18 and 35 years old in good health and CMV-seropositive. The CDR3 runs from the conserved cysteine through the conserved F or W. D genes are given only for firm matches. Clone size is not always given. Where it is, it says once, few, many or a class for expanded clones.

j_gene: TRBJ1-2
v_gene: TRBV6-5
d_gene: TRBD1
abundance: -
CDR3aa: CASRSQGAHGYTF
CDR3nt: TGTGCCAGCAGATCACAGGGGGCTCATGGCTACACCTTC

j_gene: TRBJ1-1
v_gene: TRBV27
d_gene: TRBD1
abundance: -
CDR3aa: CASSLTGMYTEAFF
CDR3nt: TGTGCCAGCAGTTTGACAGGGATGTACACTGAAGCTTTCTTT

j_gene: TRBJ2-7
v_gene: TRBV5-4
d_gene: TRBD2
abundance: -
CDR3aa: CASSLGREAPEQYF
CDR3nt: TGTGCCAGCAGCTTGGGACGGGAGGCTCCCGAGCAGTACTTC

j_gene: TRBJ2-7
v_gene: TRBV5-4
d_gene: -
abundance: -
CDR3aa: CASSSGQTTYEQYF
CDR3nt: TGTGCCAGCAGCTCGGGACAAACTACCTACGAGCAGTACTTC

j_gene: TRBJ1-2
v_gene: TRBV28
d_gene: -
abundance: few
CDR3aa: CASSPLDSPNYGYTF
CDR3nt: TGTGCCAGCAGTCCCCTGGACAGCCCTAACTATGGCTACACCTTC

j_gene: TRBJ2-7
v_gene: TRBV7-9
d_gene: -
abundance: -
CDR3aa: CASSLAGDYEQYF
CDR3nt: TGTGCCAGCAGCTTAGCAGGAGACTACGAGCAGTACTTC

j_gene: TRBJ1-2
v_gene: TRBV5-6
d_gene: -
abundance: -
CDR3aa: CASSLGVVGYGYTF
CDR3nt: TGTGCCAGCAGCTTGGGTGTTGTCGGCTATGGCTACACCTTC

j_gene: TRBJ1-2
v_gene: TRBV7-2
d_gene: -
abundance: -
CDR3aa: CASSLGRVGYTF
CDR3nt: TGTGCCAGCAGCCTAGGACGGGTTGGCTACACCTTC

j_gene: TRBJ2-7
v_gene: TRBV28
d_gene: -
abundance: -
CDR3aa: CASRLGPGASYEQYF
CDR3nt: TGTGCCAGCAGATTGGGGCCAGGGGCGTCCTACGAGCAGTACTTC

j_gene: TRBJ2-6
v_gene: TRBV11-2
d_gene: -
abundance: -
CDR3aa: CASSWTVSGANVLTF
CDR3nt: TGTGCCAGCAGCTGGACAGTATCTGGGGCCAACGTCCTGACTTTC

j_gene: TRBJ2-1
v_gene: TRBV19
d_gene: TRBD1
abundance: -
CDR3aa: CASSKQGSSYNEQFF
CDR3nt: TGTGCCAGTAGCAAACAGGGGAGCTCCTACAATGAGCAGTTCTTC

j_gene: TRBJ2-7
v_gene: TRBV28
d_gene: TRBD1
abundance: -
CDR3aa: CASSDTGTGGEQYF
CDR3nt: TGTGCCAGCAGTGATACCGGGACAGGGGGCGAGCAGTACTTC

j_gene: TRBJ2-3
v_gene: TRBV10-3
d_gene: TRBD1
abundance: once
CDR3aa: CAIGRTGDSTDTQYF
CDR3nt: TGTGCCATCGGGCGGACAGGGGATAGCACAGATACGCAGTATTTT

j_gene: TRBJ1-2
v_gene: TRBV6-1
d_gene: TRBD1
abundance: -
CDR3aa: CASRDDRGYGYTF
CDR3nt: TGTGCCAGCAGGGACGACAGGGGGTACGGCTACACCTTC

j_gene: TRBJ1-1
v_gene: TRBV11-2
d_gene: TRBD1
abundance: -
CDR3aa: CASSVGTGTEAFF
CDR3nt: TGTGCCAGCAGCGTCGGGACAGGTACTGAAGCTTTCTTT

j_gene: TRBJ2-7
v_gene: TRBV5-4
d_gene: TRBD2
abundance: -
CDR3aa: CASSLGLAGDEQYF
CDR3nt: TGTGCCAGCAGCTTGGGTCTAGCGGGAGACGAGCAGTACTTC

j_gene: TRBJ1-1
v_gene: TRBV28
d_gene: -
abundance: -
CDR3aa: CASSPLVNTEAFF
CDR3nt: TGTGCCAGCAGCCCTCTCGTGAACACTGAAGCTTTCTTT

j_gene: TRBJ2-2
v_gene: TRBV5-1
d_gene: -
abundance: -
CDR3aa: CATSRGGARMGAGELFF
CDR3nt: TGCGCCACCAGTCGTGGGGGGGCAAGAATGGGCGCCGGGGAGCTGTTTTTT

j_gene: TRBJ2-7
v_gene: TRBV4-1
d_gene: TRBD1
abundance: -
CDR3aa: CASSLPAGQGGYEQYF
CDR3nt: TGCGCCAGCAGCTTACCTGCGGGACAGGGGGGCTACGAGCAGTACTTC

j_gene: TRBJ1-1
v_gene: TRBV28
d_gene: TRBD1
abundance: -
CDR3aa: CASSPDRMNTKAFF
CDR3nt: TGTGCCAGCAGCCCGGACAGGATGAACACTAAAGCTTTCTTT

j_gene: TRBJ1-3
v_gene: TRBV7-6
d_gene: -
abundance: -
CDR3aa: CASSPAGYPSGNTIYF
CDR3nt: TGTGCCAGCAGCCCGGCCGGGTACCCCTCTGGAAACACCATATATTTT

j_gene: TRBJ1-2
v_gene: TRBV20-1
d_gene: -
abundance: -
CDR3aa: CSAMIGNGYTF
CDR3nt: TGCAGTGCTATGATCGGGAATGGCTACACCTTC

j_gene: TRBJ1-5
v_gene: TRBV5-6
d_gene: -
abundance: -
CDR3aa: CASSLRGPKGNQPQHF
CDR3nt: TGTGCCAGCAGCTTGAGGGGCCCCAAGGGCAATCAGCCCCAGCATTTT

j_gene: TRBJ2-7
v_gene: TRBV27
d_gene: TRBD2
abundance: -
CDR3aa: CASSFSGNSYEQYF
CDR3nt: TGTGCCAGCAGTTTTAGCGGGAACTCCTACGAGCAGTACTTC

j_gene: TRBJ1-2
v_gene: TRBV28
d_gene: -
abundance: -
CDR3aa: CASSSQGYGYTF
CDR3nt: TGTGCCAGCAGTTCACAGGGTTATGGCTACACCTTC

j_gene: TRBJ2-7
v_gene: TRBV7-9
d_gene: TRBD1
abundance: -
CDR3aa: CASSSGTGPISYEQYF
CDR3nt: TGTGCCAGCAGCTCCGGGACAGGGCCGATCTCCTACGAGCAGTACTTC

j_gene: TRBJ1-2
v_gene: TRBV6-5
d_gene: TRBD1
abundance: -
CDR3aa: CASGRWGTDGYTF
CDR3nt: TGTGCCAGCGGGAGATGGGGGACAGATGGCTACACCTTC

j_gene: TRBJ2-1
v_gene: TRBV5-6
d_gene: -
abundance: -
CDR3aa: CASSSLGGSHEQFF
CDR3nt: TGTGCCAGCAGCTCACTTGGGGGGAGTCATGAGCAGTTCTTC

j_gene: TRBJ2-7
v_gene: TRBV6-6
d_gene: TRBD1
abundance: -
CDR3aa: CAAARQGRNEQYF
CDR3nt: TGTGCCGCAGCCCGACAGGGTAGGAACGAGCAGTACTTC

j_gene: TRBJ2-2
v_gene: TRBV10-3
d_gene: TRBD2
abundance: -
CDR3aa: CAIRGDYNTGELFF
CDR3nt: TGTGCCATCAGGGGGGACTACAACACCGGGGAGCTGTTTTTT

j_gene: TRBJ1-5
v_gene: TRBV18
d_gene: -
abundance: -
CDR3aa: CASSPGLSVPPQHF
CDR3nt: TGTGCCAGCTCACCTGGGCTCAGTGTACCGCCCCAGCATTTT

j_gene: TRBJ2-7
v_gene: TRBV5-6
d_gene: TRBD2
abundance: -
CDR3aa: CASSSRLVGGSYEQYF
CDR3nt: TGTGCCAGCAGCTCCCGACTAGTGGGGGGGTCCTACGAGCAGTACTTC

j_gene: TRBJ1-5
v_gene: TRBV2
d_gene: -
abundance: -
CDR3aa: CASSEDSPNQPQHF
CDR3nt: TGTGCCAGCAGTGAGGATAGCCCGAATCAGCCCCAGCATTTT

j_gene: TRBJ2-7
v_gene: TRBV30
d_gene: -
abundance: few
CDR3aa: CAWSGAYEQYF
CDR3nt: TGTGCCTGGAGTGGAGCCTACGAGCAGTACTTC